These 25 T cell receptor beta chains were all obtained from the same sample, sequenced in a study of blood T cell repertoires in COVID-19. Produced via immunoSEQ multiplex PCR; TCRdb's table is partial and in-frame only. The sample consists of about 270,000 clones, over 75% of them appearing once. Sequencing was carried out using PBMCs or T cells enriched from blood (not recorded which). The source of these receptors is a woman under 30 who had recovered from COVID-19.

The rearrangement uses TRBV2 and TRBJ1-1; TRBD1 agrees at 7 bases. Germline V gives CDR1 SNHLY, CDR2 FYNNEI. V was clipped by 6 bases and J by 11 bases; unmatched bases: 12. This CDR3 is built from 13 residues. The CDR3, as DNA: TGTGCCAGCAGGCTAACAGGGGCAGTCGAGGCTTTCTTT. Amino acids: CASRLTGAVEAFF.

The chain combines TRBV24-1 with TRBJ2-2; TRBD2 matches at 8 bases. Trimming cost V 7 bases and J 5 bases; bases outside gene matches: 5. Germline-derived CDR1 and CDR2 are KGHDR and SFDVKD. The CDR3 totals 14 residues. The CDR3 bases are TGTGCCACCAGCAGCGGGGGAGCTACCGGGGAGCTGTTTTTT. Protein sequence: CATSSGGATGELFF.

The rearrangement joins TRBV5-1 to TRBJ1-4; TRBD1 matches at 7 bases. The CDR3 has 15 amino acids. J was trimmed by 8 bases and V by 3 bases; bases with no gene match: 10. Germline CDR1 and CDR2: SGHRS and YFSETQ. The CDR3 nucleotides read TGCGCCAGCAGCTCAATAGGGGGCTTTGGGGAAAAACTGTTTTTT. Residues: CASSSIGGFGEKLFF.

This clone has only one observation. The chain is built from TRBV9 and TRBJ2-3, with D tentatively TRBD1 (6 bases). The germline CDR1 and CDR2 sequences are SGDLS and YYNGEE. The CDR3 is 14 residues long. Trimming pared 3 bases from V and 2 bases from J, leaving 10 bases between. CDR3 nucleotide sequence: TGTGCCAGCAGCGGGGACACAGTCACAGATACGCAGTATTTT. Translated, it gives CASSGDTVTDTQYF.

This chain uses TRBV24-1 with TRBJ2-1; possible D gene TRBD2, 6 bases. This CDR3 is built from 14 residues. Germline values: CDR1 KGHDR, CDR2 SFDVKD. Trimming took off 7 bases at V and 5 bases at J, with 14 bases between the two ends. The CDR3 DNA sequence: TGTGCCACCAGCCCGTTCGCGGGGAACAATGAGCAGTTCTTC. This sequence encodes CATSPFAGNNEQFF.

The V gene is TRBV11-2, the J gene TRBJ2-5; 12 nucleotides agree with TRBD2. The CDR3 sequence is 16 residues long. The germline V gene encodes CDR1 SGHAT and CDR2 FQNNGV. The junction had 7 bases not matched to a gene; V was cut back by 1 base and J by 7 bases. The CDR3 coding sequence is TGTGCCAGCAGCTTAGGTCTAGCGGGGGGGCACAGGACCCAGTACTTC. The encoded protein is CASSLGLAGGHRTQYF.

This chain uses TRBV18 with TRBJ2-7; possible D gene TRBD2, 6 bases. Germline CDR1 KGHSH, CDR2 LQKENI. CDR3 length equals 14 residues. The V gene lost 3 bases and the J gene lost 5 bases, with 14 bases spanning the gap. The CDR3 bases are TGTGCCAGCTCACCGAGGCCGGGAGTCCACGAGCAGTACTTC. This codes for CASSPRPGVHEQYF.

V and J are TRBV5-8 and TRBJ1-1, with D unresolved. The CDR3 covers 18 residues. The ends were cut back, 2 bases at V and 0 bases at J, with 20 bases in the middle. Germline values: CDR1 SGHTS, CDR2 YDEGEE. The CDR3 nucleotides read TGTGCCAGCAGCTTTGGAGCTACCTTGCTTCCAATGAACACTGAAGCTTTCTTT. Its translation: CASSFGATLLPMNTEAFF.

J is TRBJ1-2 and V is TRBV28, with 10 nucleotides matching TRBD1. V was clipped by 7 bases and J by 8 bases; unmatched bases: 22. The CDR3 is 18 amino acids. Germline V gene data show CDR1 as MDHEN and CDR2 as SYDVKM. The CDR3 loop reads CASTQGSTGGRQSEGYTF. CDR3 sequence (DNA): TGTGCCAGCACTCAGGGCTCGACAGGGGGCCGTCAATCGGAAGGCTACACCTTC.

The V call is TRBV19, the J call TRBJ1-3; D is uncertain. Germline CDR1 reads LNHDA; CDR2 reads SQIVND (reference sequence). This CDR3 has 16 amino acids. V was cut by 6 bases and J by 4 bases, with 19 bases left in between. In DNA, the CDR3 is TGTGCCAGTAGCCCCAGTGACGCGGCTAGGGGAAACACCATATATTTT. Residues: CASSPSDAARGNTIYF.

The rearrangement uses TRBV6-5 and TRBJ1-3; D remains unclear. There are 12 residues in the CDR3. CDR1 and CDR2 from the germline V gene are MNHEY and SVGAGI. With 6 bases removed from V and 3 bases from J, the gap between germline ends came to 6 bases. The CDR3 loop reads CASSVFGNTIYF. For the CDR3, the DNA is TGTGCCAGCAGCGTATTTGGAAACACCATATATTTT.

This clone was detected a few times. The chain has TRBV6-2 or TRBV6-3 and TRBJ1-1; D unresolved. The CDR3 runs 15 residues. The germline V gene encodes CDR1 MNHEY and CDR2 SVGEGT. V was clipped by 0 bases and J by 0 bases, with 8 bases between them. The DNA for the CDR3 is TGTGCCAGCAGTTACTCGAGGGTCATGAACACTGAAGCTTTCTTT. It codes for CASSYSRVMNTEAFF.

The chain is built from TRBV30 and TRBJ2-7; D gene unclear. Trimming took 3 bases from V and 5 from J, leaving 8 bases between them. Germline V lookup: CDR1 GTSNPN, CDR2 SVGIG (reference sequence). This CDR3 comprises 11 residues. CDR3 nucleotide sequence: TGTGCCTGGAGCGTAGCACACGAGCAGTACTTC. Translating gives CAWSVAHEQYF.

This rearrangement joins TRBV3-1 (or the pseudogene TRBV3-2) to TRBJ1-3, with D hard to call. V was shortened by 0 bases and J by 0 bases, with 12 bases between the two germline ends. The CDR3 totals 17 residues. The germline V gene encodes CDR1 LGHDT and CDR2 YNNKEL (reference sequence). CDR3 amino acids: CASSQDNLGSSGNTIYF. CDR3 sequence (DNA): TGTGCCAGCAGCCAAGATAATCTGGGGAGCTCTGGAAACACCATATATTTT.

The chain uses TRBV29-1 and TRBJ1-1; the D is unclear. Trimming stripped 2 bases from V and 4 bases from J, with 14 bases between. This CDR3 contains 14 residues. The germline V gene encodes CDR1 SQVTM and CDR2 ANQGSEA. The CDR3 region has the DNA TGCAGCGTTGAAAATGCTGGACTGCGCACTGAAGCTTTCTTT. This gives the protein CSVENAGLRTEAFF.

This chain joins TRBV10-2 and TRBJ2-3; 9 bases match TRBD2. The CDR3 is made up of 16 amino acids. Unmatched junction bases numbered 8, after V lost 5 bases and J lost 2 bases. The germline V gene has CDR1 WSHSY and CDR2 SAAADI. The CDR3 reads CASSRVLAGYTDTQYF. As DNA, the CDR3 is TGCGCCAGCAGTCGTGTCCTAGCGGGGTACACAGATACGCAGTATTTT.

The rearrangement links TRBV7-9 to TRBJ1-2; D is perhaps TRBD1 (6 bases). CDR3 size: 15 residues. V gave up 4 bases and J gave up 8 bases, with 20 bases separating them. Germline V gene lookup returns CDR1 SEHNR and CDR2 FQNEAQ (reference sequence). CDR3 residues: CASSSLSSGTTGYTF. CDR3 nucleotide sequence: TGTGCCAGCAGCTCTCTCAGCTCCGGGACAACCGGCTACACCTTC.

The V call is TRBV28, the J call TRBJ2-7; a possible D gene is TRBD2 (6 bases). This CDR3 is built from 17 residues. Trimming cost V 3 bases and J 2 bases, with 20 bases left between them. CDR1 and CDR2 (germline): MDHEN, SYDVKM. The CDR3 sequence is CASSFTVVRASAYEQYF. The CDR3 DNA reads TGTGCCAGCAGTTTCACGGTCGTCAGGGCTAGCGCCTACGAGCAGTACTTC.

Here the CDR3 DNA reads TGTGCCAGCAGCTTAAATAGCGGGGCCCCGGGTGGTGAGCAGTTCTTC. Its protein product is CASSLNSGAPGGEQFF. The chain joins TRBV7-3 to TRBJ2-1; TRBD2 matches at 8 bases. The CDR3 is 16 amino acids. The germline V gene encodes CDR1 SGHTA and CDR2 FQGTGA. V trimming: 1 base; J trimming: 9 bases; junction bases outside the gene matches: 11.

The J gene is TRBJ1-2, the V gene TRBV6-1; D remains unclear. V was trimmed by 0 bases and J by 2 bases, leaving 7 bases between them. CDR3 length equals 14 residues. Germline assignment: CDR1 MNHNS and CDR2 SASEGT. The CDR3 reads CASSEAGRNYGYTF. The CDR3 region has the DNA TGTGCCAGCAGTGAAGCGGGCAGAAACTATGGCTACACCTTC.

This chain uses TRBV3-1 (or the pseudogene TRBV3-2) with TRBJ2-7, with 9 bases matching TRBD1. The CDR3 spans 18 residues. Germline V gene sequence: CDR1 LGHDT, CDR2 YNNKEL (reference sequence). The V segment lost 2 bases and the J segment 5 bases; nucleotides outside the gene matches: 16. CDR3 DNA sequence: TGTGCCAGCAGCCAATTGGGGGCGACCGGGACAGGGATTAACGAGCAGTACTTC. This encodes CASSQLGATGTGINEQYF.

The chain is built from TRBV6-5 and TRBJ1-1, with 9 positions matching TRBD1. Per germline, CDR1 MNHEY and CDR2 SVGAGI. The CDR3 has 16 residues. V dropped 2 bases and J dropped 3; count of bases not matched to a gene: 7. The CDR3 DNA reads as TGTGCCAGCAGTTACCGGCGGGACAGGGATTACACTGAAGCTTTCTTT. This codes for CASSYRRDRDYTEAFF.

The rearrangement links TRBV19 to TRBJ1-4; the match to TRBD1 covers 8 bases. Germline values: CDR1 LNHDA, CDR2 SQIVND (reference sequence). CDR3 size: 15 residues. With 5 bases clipped from V and 8 bases from J, the junction kept 10 bases outside the gene matches. CDR3 loop: CASSLPGQGREKLFF. For the CDR3, the DNA is TGTGCCAGTAGTCTCCCCGGACAGGGCAGAGAAAAACTGTTTTTT.

The chain is built from TRBV9 and TRBJ1-4; D uncertain. CDR3 size: 16 residues. Germline CDR1 reads SGDLS; CDR2 reads YYNGEE. Trimming left V 3 bases short and J 2 bases short, with 14 bases between. DNA for the CDR3: TGTGCCAGCAGCGCTCAGGCAAGGAGGACTAATGAAAAACTGTTTTTT. It encodes CASSAQARRTNEKLFF.

With respect to this clone: Within the sample, other DNA sequences also encode this same CDR3. The CDR3 is CASSVGTSGGYEQYF. CDR3 nucleotides: TGTGCCAGCAGCGTCGGGACTAGCGGGGGCTACGAGCAGTACTTC. The chain uses TRBV9 and TRBJ2-7, with 14 bases that match TRBD2. J lost 3 bases, V lost 2 bases, and 1 base had no gene match. This CDR3 region has 15 residues. In germline, CDR1 is SGDLS, CDR2 YYNGEE.